The 15 T cell receptor beta chains given below trace back to one sample, sequenced in a study of identical twins. TCRdb processed the 5' RACE reads anew with MiXCR; each CDR3 protein has one entry. The repertoire holds some 600,000 distinct CDR3 sequences, with roughly 7.1% as singletons. The same sample was also studied in work on yellow fever vaccine responses in identical twins.

The sequenced sample consisted of PBMCs. The receptors were sampled from a woman aged 18-35 years in good health.

The chain has TRBV12-3 or TRBV12-4 and TRBJ2-7; possible D gene TRBD2, 6 bases. This CDR3 contains 12 residues. V dropped 6 bases and J dropped 4 bases, with 10 bases sitting between them. The CDR3 coding sequence is TGTGCCAGCAGCCGGGACTGGTACGAGCAGTACTTC. It codes for CASSRDWYEQYF.

In its sample, this clonotype was seen many times. CDR3 region: CASSSRQGAIYEQYV. As DNA, the CDR3 is TGTGCCAGCAGTAGTAGACAGGGGGCTATCTACGAGCAGTACGTC. This chain uses TRBV6-1 with TRBJ2-7; 10 nucleotides agree with TRBD1. With V trimmed by 5 bases and J by 3 bases, 7 bases remained unmatched. The germline CDR1 and CDR2 sequences are MNHNS and SASEGT. The CDR3 covers 15 residues.

This clonotype was picked up many times. The chain recombines TRBV4-2 with TRBJ2-3; 8 nucleotides match TRBD2. The V gene end was trimmed by 0 bases and the J gene end by 2 bases; junction bases not matched to a gene: 10. This CDR3 has 18 residues. Germline values: CDR1 LGHNA, CDR2 YNFKEQ. The chain's CDR3 is CASSQEGGAGGLTDTQYF. CDR3 DNA sequence: TGTGCCAGCAGCCAAGAGGGCGGGGCGGGGGGCCTCACAGATACGCAGTATTTT.

The sample holds a few counts of this clonotype. V gene TRBV6-1 combines with J gene TRBJ1-5; D not resolved. Trimming removed 7 bases at V and 0 bases at J, with 7 bases between. Looked up from germline, CDR1 is MNHNS and CDR2 is SASEGT. The CDR3 totals 13 residues. The CDR3 bases are TGTGCCAGCACCGAGGATAGCAATCAGCCCCAGCATTTT. This translates into CASTEDSNQPQHF.

This clonotype was seen repeatedly, ten times or more. The chain joins TRBV12-3 or TRBV12-4 to TRBJ1-2; D is perhaps TRBD1 (5 bases). V was pared by 6 bases and J by 2 bases, with 19 bases between. The CDR3 has 16 residues. This CDR3 is CASSPFAGPSNYGYTF. CDR3 nucleotide sequence: TGTGCCAGCAGCCCCTTCGCGGGGCCGAGCAACTATGGCTACACCTTC.

In its sample, this clonotype was seen many times. The V gene is TRBV12-3 or TRBV12-4, the J gene TRBJ2-7; 8 bases line up with TRBD1. CDR3 length equals 16 residues. Unmatched junction bases numbered 14, after V lost 5 bases and J lost 5 bases. CDR3 in DNA: TGTGCCAGCAGTCCTCTAGCAGGGGGCTCAATACACGAGCAGTACGTC. Its protein is CASSPLAGGSIHEQYV.

V gene TRBV14 combines with J gene TRBJ2-1; D is undetermined. V lost 1 base and J 4 bases, leaving 14 bases between the germline ends. This CDR3 contains 16 residues. CDR1 SGHDN and CDR2 FVKESK come from the germline V gene. The CDR3 DNA follows: TGTGCCAGCAGCCAAGGATCCTATGGGGTGTACAATGAGCAGTTCTTC. Amino acids: CASSQGSYGVYNEQFF.

V gene TRBV14 combines with J gene TRBJ2-3; no definite D call. The CDR3 is 15 residues long. Germline-derived CDR1 and CDR2 are SGHDN and FVKESK. V lost 0 bases and J lost 0, with 7 bases in between. This CDR3 is CASSQEQHSTDTQYF. The CDR3 DNA reads as TGTGCCAGCAGCCAAGAGCAGCATAGCACAGATACGCAGTATTTT.

This clonotype was seen a handful of times. The CDR3 coding sequence is TGCAGCGTTGAAATCGCGGGACTAGCCACCTACAATGAGCAGTTCTTC. Translated, it gives CSVEIAGLATYNEQFF. The chain carries TRBV29-1 and TRBJ2-1; TRBD2 aligns across 9 bases. The CDR3 runs 16 residues. V shed 2 bases and J 2 bases; nucleotides not matched to a gene: 7. CDR1 and CDR2 (germline): SQVTM, ANQGSEA.

The CDR3 sequence: CAIDEYDNLAGIQETQYF. The CDR3 DNA reads TGTGCCATCGATGAGTATGATAATCTAGCGGGAATTCAAGAGACCCAGTACTTC. The rearrangement uses TRBV10-3 and TRBJ2-5, with TRBD2 matching 9 bases. Germline-derived CDR1 and CDR2 are ENHRY and SYGVKD. Trimming cost V 8 bases and J 2 bases; bases outside gene matches: 18. The CDR3 loop spans 18 amino acids.

This clonotype was observed a handful of times. The chain is built from TRBV28 and TRBJ2-7, with D possibly TRBD2 on 5 matching bases. V lost 4 bases and J 2 bases, leaving 15 bases between the germline ends. Germline CDR1 and CDR2: MDHEN and SYDVKM. This CDR3 contains 15 residues. The DNA of the CDR3 is TGTGCCAGCAGTTCCGCGGGCCATGACGCCTACGAGCAGTACGTC. This codes for CASSSAGHDAYEQYV.

The chain links TRBV4-1 to TRBJ2-1; 8 bases are a match to TRBD2. Germline V gene data show CDR1 as MGHRA and CDR2 as YSYEKL. V gave up 3 bases and J gave up 2 bases; unmatched junction bases: 3. The length of the CDR3 is 15 residues. The CDR3 DNA follows: TGCGCCAGCAGCCAGGGGACTAGTCCCTACAATGAGCAGTTCTTC. Amino acid sequence: CASSQGTSPYNEQFF.

At least ten counts were recorded for this clonotype. V gene TRBV5-1 combines with J gene TRBJ2-2; 7 bases align to TRBD1. CDR1 is SGHRS, CDR2 YFSETQ, per germline. This CDR3 has 16 residues. Trimming took 4 bases from V and 5 from J; bases not matched to a gene: 11. CDR3 amino acids: CASSLQTGQRTGELFF. Written as DNA, the CDR3 is TGCGCCAGCAGCCTCCAGACAGGGCAGAGAACCGGGGAGCTGTTTTTT. The full variable domain, rest sourced from reference TRBV5-1 and TRBJ2-2, is KAGVTQTPRYLIKTRGQQVTLSCSPISGHRSVSWYQQTPGQGLQFLFEYFSETQRNKGNFPGRFSGRQFSNSRSEMNVSTLELGDSALYLCASSLQTGQRTGELFFGEGSRLTVL.

Many counts were recorded for this clonotype. This chain connects TRBV24-1 to TRBJ2-5; D call uncertain. The CDR3 is made up of 13 amino acids. The V gene's germline CDR1 is KGHDR and CDR2 SFDVKD. Trimming pared 5 bases from V and 0 bases from J, leaving 6 bases between. CDR3 region: CATSARYQETQYF. The DNA of the CDR3 is TGTGCCACCAGTGCGCGGTACCAAGAGACCCAGTACTTC.

This clonotype has only a few counts. The chain employs TRBV12-3 or TRBV12-4 and TRBJ1-3; unclear D gene. The CDR3 runs to 13 residues. The V and J ends lost 6 bases and 7 bases respectively, with 13 bases between them. The CDR3 DNA follows: TGTGCCAGCAGCCCGGGTAGTAGGAACACCATATATTTT. Encoded protein: CASSPGSRNTIYF.